Below are 17 T cell receptor beta chains sequenced from a single sample in a study of blood T cell repertoires in COVID-19. The protocol was immunoSEQ multiplex PCR, while the TCRdb copy is restricted to in-frame clones and leaves out a portion. There are roughly 400,000 clones in the sample; 89% occur only once, and 1.5% to 2% lies in the top ten. Specimen: PBMCs or T cells enriched from blood (not recorded which). These receptors all come from a woman aged 25-40 years who had recovered from COVID-19.

The chain carries TRBV6-2 or TRBV6-3 and TRBJ2-7; 14 nucleotides align to TRBD2. The V gene's germline CDR1 is MNHEY and CDR2 SVGEGT. The CDR3 contains 17 residues. V gave up 2 bases and J gave up 1 base; unmatched junction bases: 4. CDR3 in amino acids: CASSYRTSGRFSYEQYF. The CDR3 DNA follows: TGTGCCAGCAGTTACAGGACTAGCGGGAGGTTTTCCTACGAGCAGTACTTC.

CDR3: CASSQIRDTNYGYTF. The CDR3 coding sequence is TGTGCCAGCAGCCAGATCCGGGACACTAACTATGGCTACACCTTC. V usage is TRBV3-1 (or the pseudogene TRBV3-2) and J usage is TRBJ1-2, with D tentatively TRBD1 (6 bases). The CDR3 extends over 15 amino acids. Germline V CDR1 and CDR2: LGHDT, YNNKEL (reference sequence). V lost 3 bases, J lost 0 bases, and 11 bases lay in between.

The V gene is TRBV27, the J gene TRBJ2-5, with 11 bases matching TRBD1. CDR3 length: 14 amino acids. V gave up 6 bases and J gave up 5 bases; unmatched junction bases: 5. CDR1 and CDR2 (germline): MNHEY, SMNVEV (reference sequence). The CDR3 nucleotides are TGTGCCAGCAGATGGACAGGGGGCGAGGAGACCCAGTACTTC. Its translation is CASRWTGGEETQYF.

This chain's CDR3 is CASLGGINTEAFF. The CDR3, as DNA: TGTGCTAGTCTCGGGGGAATAAACACTGAAGCTTTCTTT. V is TRBV12-5 and J is TRBJ1-1; maybe TRBD1 (5 bases). V lost 8 bases to trimming and J lost 2 bases, with 12 bases between them. The CDR3 totals 13 residues. Germline V gene lookup returns CDR1 LGHNT and CDR2 FRNRAP.

The chain carries TRBV6-2 or TRBV6-3 and TRBJ2-7; 8 bases map to TRBD1. Trimming removed 6 bases from V and 7 bases from J; junction bases left unmatched: 11. The length of the CDR3 is 14 residues. The germline V gene encodes CDR1 MNHEY and CDR2 SVGEGT. The CDR3 bases are TGTGCCAGCAGCCCTGGGACAGGCTTGTTTGAGCAGTACTTC. Its translation: CASSPGTGLFEQYF.

The chain couples TRBV7-2 to TRBJ1-1; D remains ambiguous. V was pared by 2 bases and J by 4 bases, with 11 bases between. The CDR3 covers 14 residues. CDR1 is SGHTA and CDR2 is FQGNSA in the germline V gene. As DNA, the CDR3 is TGTGCCAGCAGCTTATCCGGGCGGGGCACTGAAGCTTTCTTT. Translated, it gives CASSLSGRGTEAFF.

The chain carries TRBV6-5 and TRBJ2-1, with 10 bases aligning to TRBD1. CDR3 length equals 15 residues. V was pared by 1 base and J by 6 bases, with 3 bases of the junction left unmatched. Germline CDR1 and CDR2: MNHEY and SVGAGI. CDR3 DNA: TGTGCCAGCAGTTACTTCCGACAGGGGGCCAATGAGCAGTTCTTC. Protein: CASSYFRQGANEQFF.

This clone came up a few times. The V gene is TRBV4-2, the J gene TRBJ2-2; 9 nucleotides match TRBD2. V was pared by 0 bases and J by 6 bases, with 5 bases of the junction left unmatched. The germline CDR1 and CDR2 sequences are LGHNA and YNFKEQ. This CDR3 has 16 amino acids. CDR3 sequence (DNA): TGTGCCAGCAGCCAAGACGGGACTAGCTTCTCCGGGGAGCTGTTTTTT. Translated: CASSQDGTSFSGELFF.

This chain connects TRBV7-3 to TRBJ2-3; the D is unclear. The length of the CDR3 is 13 residues. Trimming took 2 bases from V and 2 from J, leaving 5 bases between them. CDR1 and CDR2 from the germline V gene are SGHTA and FQGTGA. CDR3 nucleotides: TGTGCCAGCAGCTTACTTGTCACAGATACGCAGTATTTT. This encodes CASSLLVTDTQYF.

The CDR3 loop reads CASSQETGVSGELFF. DNA of the CDR3: TGTGCCAGCAGCCAAGAGACAGGGGTGAGCGGGGAGCTGTTTTTT. V is TRBV4-2 and J is TRBJ2-2; 8 positions agree with TRBD1. Germline CDR1 and CDR2: LGHNA and YNFKEQ. The CDR3 has 15 residues. The ends lost 0 bases at V and 7 bases at J; junction bases unmatched: 4.

The rearrangement joins TRBV10-3 to TRBJ2-7; the match to TRBD1 covers 7 bases. The CDR3 is made up of 15 amino acids. The V segment lost 2 bases and the J segment 0 bases; nucleotides outside the gene matches: 4. Looked up from germline, CDR1 is ENHRY and CDR2 is SYGVKD. CDR3 nucleotides: TGTGCCATCAGTGAGGTAGAGGGGGCCTCCTACGAGCAGTACTTC. Translating it yields CAISEVEGASYEQYF.

The rearrangement joins TRBV30 to TRBJ1-5, with 8 bases aligning to TRBD1. Germline V gives CDR1 GTSNPN, CDR2 SVGIG (reference sequence). J lost 0 bases, V lost 5 bases, and 6 bases had no gene match. The CDR3 is 15 residues long. CDR3 DNA: TGTGCCTGGGACAGGGGAAGAACTAGCAATCAGCCCCAGCATTTT. Its protein is CAWDRGRTSNQPQHF.

This chain links TRBV9 with TRBJ2-5; 9 bases agree with TRBD2. Germline V gene data show CDR1 as SGDLS and CDR2 as YYNGEE. Losses at the gene ends were 0 bases for V and 4 bases for J; bases not matched to a gene: 7. CDR3 length equals 16 residues. In DNA form, the CDR3 reads TGTGCCAGCAGCGTAGAGAGCGGGGGGTGGGCAGAGACCCAGTACTTC. It is translated as CASSVESGGWAETQYF.

V is TRBV11-2 and J is TRBJ2-2, with 8 bases that match TRBD1. CDR3 length: 13 amino acids. The V segment lost 8 bases and the J segment 5 bases; nucleotides outside the gene matches: 4. From germline, CDR1 is SGHAT and CDR2 FQNNGV. The CDR3 spells CASARTGTGELFF. The CDR3 DNA sequence: TGTGCCAGCGCCCGGACAGGGACCGGGGAGCTGTTTTTT.

The chain couples TRBV7-9 to TRBJ2-3; 11 bases are shared with TRBD2. Germline V gene lookup returns CDR1 SEHNR and CDR2 FQNEAQ (reference sequence). The V and J ends lost 5 bases and 2 bases, in that order; junction bases with no gene match: 3. The CDR3 runs to 15 residues. The CDR3 is CASSTLAGATDTQYF. The CDR3 bases are TGTGCCAGCAGCACACTAGCGGGGGCCACAGATACGCAGTATTTT.

This clone was counted once. This chain connects TRBV2 to TRBJ1-4, with D possibly matching TRBD1 (5 bases). Germline V gene lookup returns CDR1 SNHLY and CDR2 FYNNEI. Trimming removed 6 bases from V and 4 bases from J, with 6 bases in between. The CDR3 loop spans 12 amino acids. In nucleotides, the CDR3 is TGTGCCAGCAGACAGGATAATGAAAAACTGTTTTTT. This codes for CASRQDNEKLFF.

This clone was picked up one time. V usage is TRBV11-2 and J usage is TRBJ2-5; D is uncertain. The CDR3 runs 14 residues. Trimming stripped 4 bases from V and 3 bases from J, with 12 bases between. Germline assignment: CDR1 SGHAT and CDR2 FQNNGV. CDR3 sequence reads: CASSYSAKKETQYF. CDR3 sequence (DNA): TGTGCCAGCAGCTATAGTGCTAAAAAAGAGACCCAGTACTTC. Looking up the rest from reference TRBV11-2 and TRBJ2-5 gives the full variable domain: EAGVAQSPRYKIIEKRQSVAFWCNPISGHATLYWYQQILGQGPKLLIQFQNNGVVDDSQLPKDRFSAERLKGVDSTLKIQPAKLEDSAVYLCASSYSAKKETQYFGPGTRLLVL.